A selection of T cell receptor beta chains follows, all from one sample in a study of cytomegalovirus exposure and HLA in healthy donors. Clones were read by immunoSEQ multiplex PCR, and TCRdb kept only the in-frame ones, dropping some. Here the sample spans about 240,000 clones, around 76% being singletons. Sequencing was carried out using PBMCs. The receptor set was obtained from a middle-aged woman in good health and CMV-seropositive. Both conserved end residues are part of each CDR3. The D gene is left open where the match is weak. Clone size is shown for a subset of rows, as once, few, many or a class of expanded clone.

TRBJ1-1,TRBV4-3,TRBD1,once,TGCGCCAGCAGCCAAGACCCGGGACAGGGGGCGAGATCTGAAGCTTTCTTT,CASSQDPGQGARSEAFF
TRBJ2-7,TRBV27,TRBD2,NA,TGTGCCAGCAGTTTAAGGTTACTAGCGGGGGGCACACCCTACGAGCAGTACTTC,CASSLRLLAGGTPYEQYF
TRBJ2-1,TRBV20-1,TRBD1,NA,TGCAGTGCCCCAGGGGGCAATGAGCAGTTCTTC,CSAPGGNEQFF
TRBJ2-1,TRBV5-6,NA,once,TGTGCCAGCAGCCCTGCGGCAGCCTCCTACAATGAGCAGTTCTTC,CASSPAAASYNEQFF
TRBJ1-2,TRBV27,TRBD1,few,TGTGCCAGCAGGCGACAGGGTAACTATGGCTACACCTTC,CASRRQGNYGYTF
TRBJ2-1,TRBV18,TRBD2,NA,TGTGCCAGCTCCCTCTCTGCGGGAGGTTCATACAATGAGCAGTTCTTC,CASSLSAGGSYNEQFF
TRBJ1-1,TRBV11-3,NA,NA,TGTGCCAGCAGCTTACAGATGAACACTGAAGCTTTCTTT,CASSLQMNTEAFF
TRBJ2-7,TRBV11-2,NA,NA,TGTGCCAGCAGCTTAGAAGCGGCGGGTGCCTACGAGCAGTACTTC,CASSLEAAGAYEQYF
TRBJ2-1,TRBV7-6,TRBD1,NA,TGTGCCAGCAGCTCAGGGGACAGGGAGCAGTTCTTC,CASSSGDREQFF
TRBJ1-1,TRBV11-3,NA,NA,TGTGCCAGCAGCGCCCGGGGAGTTGGCACTGAAGCTTTCTTT,CASSARGVGTEAFF
TRBJ1-1,TRBV15,NA,NA,TGTGCCACCAGCAGACCTTCGGACAAGCCGAACACTGAAGCTTTCTTT,CATSRPSDKPNTEAFF
TRBJ2-2,TRBV30,TRBD1,NA,TGTGCCTGGAAAAGACAGGGGAGCACCGGGGAGCTGTTTTTT,CAWKRQGSTGELFF
TRBJ2-5,TRBV5-1,NA,few,TGCGCCAGCAGCTTGAGGGACTCCCTATGGGAGACCCAGTACTTC,CASSLRDSLWETQYF
TRBJ1-1,TRBV7-6,TRBD1,NA,TGTGCCAGCAGCTTAACGGACAGGATGAACACTGAAGCTTTCTTT,CASSLTDRMNTEAFF
TRBJ1-2,TRBV9,NA,once,TGTGCCAGCAGCGTCCAACAGGGTTCGTACTATGGCTACACCTTC,CASSVQQGSYYGYTF
TRBJ1-3,TRBV30,TRBD1,few,TGTGCCTGGCAACAGGGGAACAGTGGAAACACCATATATTTT,CAWQQGNSGNTIYF
TRBJ2-2,TRBV15,NA,NA,TGTGCCACCAGCAGAGATCTATCTTCCGCCGGGGAGCTGTTTTTT,CATSRDLSSAGELFF
TRBJ2-4,TRBV6-5,TRBD1,NA,TGTGCCAGCAGTTCAGGGGGTCGCGGAAACATTCAGTACTTC,CASSSGGRGNIQYF
TRBJ2-3,TRBV7-2,NA,NA,TGTGCCAGCAGCTATGACACCTACACAGATACGCAGTATTTT,CASSYDTYTDTQYF
TRBJ2-1,TRBV7-8,TRBD2,NA,TGTGCCAGCAGCCGGGGGGGAGGGCCTTACAATGAGCAGTTCTTC,CASSRGGGPYNEQFF
TRBJ1-1,TRBV25-1,NA,NA,TGTGCCAGCAGTGACTTAACTTTGGGAGCTGAAGCTTTCTTT,CASSDLTLGAEAFF
TRBJ2-1,TRBV30,NA,NA,TGTGCCTGGGCGACAGCCTCCTACAATGAGCAGTTCTTC,CAWATASYNEQFF
TRBJ1-5,TRBV28,NA,NA,TGTGCCAGCACCCTAGGGGGGGGTAATCAGCCCCAGCATTTT,CASTLGGGNQPQHF
TRBJ2-7,TRBV11-2,NA,NA,TGTGCCAGCAGCTTAATGGGTAGCTCCTACGAGCAGTACTTC,CASSLMGSSYEQYF
TRBJ2-7,TRBV2,TRBD1,once,TGTGCCAGCAATTTAGGACAGGCCCCCTACGAGCAGTACTTC,CASNLGQAPYEQYF
TRBJ2-7,TRBV7-9,NA,NA,TGTGCCAGCAGCTCCCCCAGGAACGAGCAGTACTTC,CASSSPRNEQYF
TRBJ1-1,TRBV10-3,NA,NA,TGTGCCATCAGTGTAGAAGCGGGAACTGAAGCTTTCTTT,CAISVEAGTEAFF
TRBJ1-2,TRBV7-3,NA,NA,TGTGCCAGCAGCCCCGGGACTGTTTATGGCTACACCTTC,CASSPGTVYGYTF
TRBJ1-1,TRBV5-1,NA,few,TGCGCCAGCAGCTTGGGGACAGTTTCCTACACTGAAGCTTTCTTT,CASSLGTVSYTEAFF